These T cell receptor beta chains were read from a single sample in a study of shared clonotypes between healthy human individuals. The assay was immunoSEQ multiplex PCR, and TCRdb's table has in-frame clones only and misses some. The table has some 87,000 clones, almost 70% seen once. Sequenced input: memory CD8+ T cells sorted from blood. The receptors stem from a young man in good health. Both conserved end residues are part of each CDR3. A D gene is named only where the DNA matches it firmly. Size tells how often a clone was seen (once, few, many) or the class of an expanded clone, and some rows leave it out.

D gene	V gene	J gene	clone size	CDR3 DNA	CDR3 protein
TRBD1	TRBV28	TRBJ1-2	NA	TGTGCCAGCAGTGGGACAGGGGGCTCCGATGGCTACACCTTC	CASSGTGGSDGYTF
NA	TRBV28	TRBJ2-7	NA	TGTGCCAGCACCTCCTCGGACAGATCCTACGAGCAGTACTTC	CASTSSDRSYEQYF
NA	TRBV7-3	TRBJ2-7	NA	TGTGCCAGCAGCTTACTCACAGGAGGCGAGCAGTACTTC	CASSLLTGGEQYF
NA	TRBV30	TRBJ2-7	NA	TGTGCCTTGAAACAGGGGACTTACGAGCAGTACTTC	CALKQGTYEQYF
NA	TRBV6-5	TRBJ2-1	few	TGTGCCAGCAGTTACCAAAACAATGAGCAGTTCTTC	CASSYQNNEQFF
NA	TRBV27	TRBJ2-1	NA	TGTGCCAGCATCCCCAGCTCCTTTCAAATTAGCTCCTACAATGAGCAGTTCTTC	CASIPSSFQISSYNEQFF
TRBD1	TRBV11-2	TRBJ1-2	NA	TGTGCCAGCAGCTTAGAGATGGTTGGGACAGGGACTAACTATGGCTACACCTTC	CASSLEMVGTGTNYGYTF
NA	TRBV28	TRBJ1-3	once	TGTGCCAGCAGTTTAGGAGGCGGAAACACCATATATTTT	CASSLGGGNTIYF
TRBD1	TRBV25-1	TRBJ1-2	NA	TGTGCCAGCAGTGAATCTGGGGACAGATTATTTCCGCTTGGCTACACCTTC	CASSESGDRLFPLGYTF
NA	TRBV5-6	TRBJ2-5	NA	TGTGCCAGCAGCTCGAGAGAGACCCAGTACTTC	CASSSRETQYF
NA	TRBV7-8	TRBJ1-3	many	TGTGCCAGCAACCACGGCGACTCTGGAAACACCATATATTTT	CASNHGDSGNTIYF
NA	TRBV27	TRBJ1-1	NA	TGTGCCAGCAGTTTATTGGGGGGACACGGTACTGAAGCTTTCTTT	CASSLLGGHGTEAFF
NA	TRBV28	TRBJ2-7	few	TGTGCCAGCGAGCGGGACACCTACGAGCAGTACTTC	CASERDTYEQYF
NA	TRBV13	TRBJ1-2	NA	TGTGCCAGCAGCCAGGAGGGGCATTGGTATGGCTACACCTTC	CASSQEGHWYGYTF
NA	TRBV7-2	TRBJ2-7	NA	TGTGCCAGCAGCCCCACGACAGGAACCTACGAGCAGTACTTC	CASSPTTGTYEQYF
NA	TRBV5-4	TRBJ2-3	NA	TGTGCCAGCAGCTCCTCCCTTCTGTTCTCGGATACGCAGTATTTT	CASSSSLLFSDTQYF
TRBD1	TRBV4-1	TRBJ2-7	NA	TGCGCCAGCAGCCAAGATAGGGACAGGGACTACGAGCAGTACTTC	CASSQDRDRDYEQYF
NA	TRBV6-1	TRBJ2-3	many	TGTGCCAGCAGTGGGTTGGGGGACCTACTTCGCACAGATACGCAGTATTTT	CASSGLGDLLRTDTQYF
TRBD1	TRBV28	TRBJ1-2	NA	TGTGCCAGCAGTGGGACAGGGAATCTCTATGGCTACACCTTC	CASSGTGNLYGYTF
TRBD2	TRBV30	TRBJ2-3	NA	TGTGCCTGGAGTGTGGGTAGCGGGCTCACAGATACGCAGTATTTT	CAWSVGSGLTDTQYF
NA	TRBV28	TRBJ1-1	NA	TGTGCCAGCAGTACGGGCGAGACGGCGAACACTGAAGCTTTCTTT	CASSTGETANTEAFF
NA	TRBV28	TRBJ1-1	NA	TGTGCCAGCCAACCGGGGGGGAGATGGAACACTGAAGCTTTCTTT	CASQPGGRWNTEAFF
TRBD1	TRBV7-9	TRBJ2-7	many	TGTGCCAGCACTGGACAGGCCTGGCACGAGCAGTACTTC	CASTGQAWHEQYF
NA	TRBV27	TRBJ1-2	many	TGTGCCAGCTCCCGAGGGGACTATGGCTACACCTTC	CASSRGDYGYTF
NA	TRBV2	TRBJ2-7	NA	TGTGCCAGCAGTGAAGTTTCGCCTGTACCCTACGAGCAGTACTTC	CASSEVSPVPYEQYF
NA	TRBV7-9	TRBJ1-5	NA	TGTGCCAGCAGCTCGACAGATGGCAATCAGCCCCAGCATTTT	CASSSTDGNQPQHF
NA	TRBV6-1	TRBJ2-7	NA	TGTGCCAGCAGTCATCGAGCCTTTTTGGCCGAGCAGTACTTC	CASSHRAFLAEQYF
NA	TRBV4-2	TRBJ2-2	NA	TGTGCCAGCAGCCCCTTCCCCACAGAACCGAACACCGGGGAGCTGTTTTTT	CASSPFPTEPNTGELFF
NA	TRBV6-5	TRBJ2-5	NA	TGTGCCAGCAGTTACGGGGGAGGACAGGAGACCCAGTACTTC	CASSYGGGQETQYF
TRBD2	TRBV5-4	TRBJ2-1	NA	TGTGCCAGCAGCCAGGGACTAGACTACAATGAGCAGTTCTTC	CASSQGLDYNEQFF
NA	TRBV28	TRBJ2-1	NA	TGTGCCAGCAGTTTCCTCACACCCCTTGGGAATGAGCAGTTCTTC	CASSFLTPLGNEQFF
NA	TRBV12-5	TRBJ2-3	few	TGTGCTAGTGGTTTAACCGGGAATACAGATACGCAGTATTTT	CASGLTGNTDTQYF
TRBD1	TRBV7-8	TRBJ1-1	NA	TGTGCCAGCAGCCCATCGACAGGGGGTAACACTGAAGCTTTCTTT	CASSPSTGGNTEAFF
NA	TRBV5-6	TRBJ2-3	NA	TGTGCCAGCAGCTTTGGGACTGAAAGCACAGATACGCAGTATTTT	CASSFGTESTDTQYF
NA	TRBV18	TRBJ1-3	NA	TGTGCCAGCTCACAGACACAAGGAAACACCATATATTTT	CASSQTQGNTIYF
TRBD2	TRBV28	TRBJ2-3	NA	TGTGCCAGCAGTTTTTGGACTAGCGGGAGCTCAGATACGCAGTATTTT	CASSFWTSGSSDTQYF
NA	TRBV29-1	TRBJ2-2	NA	TGCAGCGTATTACCGGGACAGAACACCGGGGAGCTGTTTTTT	CSVLPGQNTGELFF
NA	TRBV28	TRBJ1-2	NA	TGTGCCAGCAGTTTATCCGATGCCTCCGGGGCCAGGACGGGCTACACCTTC	CASSLSDASGARTGYTF
TRBD2	TRBV11-2	TRBJ2-1	once	TGTGCCAGCAGCTTAGTAATTCCTTCGGGGACTAGAAATGAGCAGTTCTTC	CASSLVIPSGTRNEQFF
NA	TRBV7-2	TRBJ2-5	NA	TGTGCCAGCAGCCCCCCAGGGACCCAGTACTTC	CASSPPGTQYF
TRBD1	TRBV18	TRBJ1-3	once	TGTGCCAGCTCACAAGACCGGCGGACAGGTGGAAACACCATATATTTT	CASSQDRRTGGNTIYF
NA	TRBV5-1	TRBJ1-3	NA	TGCGCCAGCAGTAATCAGGACTCTGGAAACACCATATATTTT	CASSNQDSGNTIYF
TRBD1	TRBV7-3	TRBJ2-2	many	TGTGCCAGCAGCCCGGACAGGGCGAACACCGGGGAGCTGTTTTTT	CASSPDRANTGELFF
NA	TRBV5-1	TRBJ2-5	once	TGCGCCAGCAGCTTGGGTGGGCCGGGGACTTGGGTGGAGACCCAGTACTTC	CASSLGGPGTWVETQYF
NA	TRBV5-1	TRBJ1-2	NA	TGCGCCAGCAGCTTGCCTCCGGGGGGCTATGGTGGCTACACCTTC	CASSLPPGGYGGYTF
TRBD1	TRBV11-1	TRBJ2-1	NA	TGTGCCAGCAGCCCTTACCCAACAGGGGGGACCTACAATGAGCAGTTCTTC	CASSPYPTGGTYNEQFF
TRBD1	TRBV19	TRBJ1-2	NA	TGTGCCAGTAGTATCCCCGGGACAGGGAATGGCTACACCTTC	CASSIPGTGNGYTF
NA	TRBV20-1	TRBJ1-1	NA	TGCAGTGCTCAGACGGTGACTGAAGCTTTCTTT	CSAQTVTEAFF
TRBD1	TRBV7-9	TRBJ2-1	many	TGTGCCAGCAGCTTGGACAGGTTCGATGAGCAGTTCTTC	CASSLDRFDEQFF
NA	TRBV7-6	TRBJ2-1	many	TGTGCCAGCAGCCCCGGTTACGAGCAGTTCTTC	CASSPGYEQFF
TRBD2	TRBV2	TRBJ2-7	NA	TGTGCCAGCAGACTAGCGGTATACTCCTACGAGCAGTACTTC	CASRLAVYSYEQYF
TRBD2	TRBV19	TRBJ2-1	NA	TGTGCCAGTAGTCTTCGACTAGCGGGAAATGAGCAGTTCTTC	CASSLRLAGNEQFF